Listed here are 23 T cell receptor beta chains from one sample, sequenced in a study of blood T cell repertoires in COVID-19. Only in-frame clones appear in the TCRdb table, and some are missing; sequencing was by immunoSEQ multiplex PCR. Found here are some 300,000 clones, roughly 90% of them singletons; the top ten hold about 4%. The source material was PBMCs or T cells enriched from blood (not recorded which). The receptors originated from a woman younger than 45 who had been exposed to COVID-19.

The J gene is TRBJ2-1, the V gene TRBV18; 12 bases agree with TRBD2. Germline assignment: CDR1 KGHSH and CDR2 LQKENI. The CDR3 loop spans 18 amino acids. Losses at the gene ends were 1 base for V and 11 bases for J; bases not matched to a gene: 15. The CDR3 here is CASSPLTSGGPVRMKQFF. The CDR3 region has the DNA TGTGCCAGCTCACCACTTACTAGCGGGGGGCCGGTTAGAATGAAGCAGTTCTTC.

V gene TRBV6-5 combines with J gene TRBJ1-2, with 7 bases that match TRBD1. Losses at the gene ends were 11 bases for V and 7 bases for J; bases not matched to a gene: 13. Germline V CDR1 and CDR2: MNHEY, SVGAGI. This CDR3 has 13 residues. DNA of the CDR3: TGTGCCGCGACCAGGACAGGTCTCCGTGGCTACACCTTC. Translated: CAATRTGLRGYTF.

The V call is TRBV2, the J call TRBJ1-1; D not resolved. Trimming shortened V by 4 bases and J by 1 base, and 10 bases separated the two germline ends. Germline V gene sequence: CDR1 SNHLY, CDR2 FYNNEI. The CDR3 covers 14 residues. The CDR3 nucleotides read TGTGCCAGCAGTGCGTTAAAATGGAACACTGAAGCTTTCTTT. It encodes CASSALKWNTEAFF.

This chain joins TRBV27 and TRBJ2-1, with D perhaps matching TRBD1 (6 bases). V dropped 0 bases and J dropped 4 bases, with 13 bases sitting between them. CDR3 length: 16 residues. The germline CDR1 and CDR2 sequences are MNHEY and SMNVEV (reference sequence). CDR3 sequence reads: CASSLSGEGGYNEQFF. Here the CDR3 DNA reads TGTGCCAGCAGTTTATCTGGGGAAGGGGGATACAATGAGCAGTTCTTC.

The J gene is TRBJ1-2, the V gene TRBV6-2 or TRBV6-3, with 7 nucleotides matching TRBD1. Per germline, CDR1 MNHEY and CDR2 SVGEGT. CDR3 length equals 13 residues. V dropped 2 bases and J dropped 7; count of bases not matched to a gene: 4. The CDR3 DNA sequence: TGTGCCAGCAGTTACGACAGGGAATCTGGCTACACCTTC. Protein: CASSYDRESGYTF.

This chain links TRBV2 with TRBJ2-7, with D unresolved. Germline V gene sequence: CDR1 SNHLY, CDR2 FYNNEI. V lost 5 bases, J lost 1 base, and 6 bases lay in between. CDR3 size: 12 residues. CDR3 sequence (DNA): TGTGCCAGCAGTACTGATTCCTACGAGCAGTACTTC. It yields the protein CASSTDSYEQYF.

The chain is built from TRBV6-5 and TRBJ1-2, with D unclear. Germline V gene sequence: CDR1 MNHEY, CDR2 SVGAGI. Trimming cost V 6 bases and J 8 bases, with 16 bases left between them. The CDR3 loop spans 13 amino acids. CDR3 region: CASSTGPKEGYTF. For the CDR3, the DNA is TGTGCCAGCAGCACCGGCCCCAAGGAGGGCTACACCTTC.

The V call is TRBV5-1, the J call TRBJ1-1; no definite D call. The CDR3 consists of 16 residues. Trimming took off 4 bases at V and 0 bases at J, with 16 bases between the two ends. Germline CDR1 SGHRS, CDR2 YFSETQ. In nucleotides, the CDR3 is TGCGCCAGCAGCCACGGGAGCATAGGATTGAACACTGAAGCTTTCTTT. Amino acid sequence: CASSHGSIGLNTEAFF. Drawing the rest from reference TRBV5-1 and TRBJ1-1, the complete variable domain is KAGVTQTPRYLIKTRGQQVTLSCSPISGHRSVSWYQQTPGQGLQFLFEYFSETQRNKGNFPGRFSGRQFSNSRSEMNVSTLELGDSALYLCASSHGSIGLNTEAFFGQGTRLTVV.

The count of this clone is one. The rearrangement uses TRBV4-1 and TRBJ2-5; D gene ambiguous. This CDR3 has 13 residues. Germline V gene data show CDR1 as MGHRA and CDR2 as YSYEKL. V dropped 1 base and J dropped 5 bases, with 8 bases sitting between them. The CDR3 loop is CASSQVLPETQYF. In DNA, the CDR3 is TGCGCCAGCAGCCAAGTACTCCCGGAGACCCAGTACTTC.

The chain couples TRBV12-3 or TRBV12-4 to TRBJ2-1; D possibly corresponds to TRBD1 (5 bases). This CDR3 region has 13 residues. With 1 base removed from V and 8 bases from J, the gap between germline ends came to 9 bases. CDR3: CASSLGRGDEQFF. The CDR3 region has the DNA TGTGCCAGCAGTTTAGGAAGGGGTGATGAGCAGTTCTTC.

This chain joins TRBV30 and TRBJ2-7; 9 nucleotides agree with TRBD1. CDR3 length: 15 residues. V was clipped by 0 bases and J by 1 base; unmatched bases: 4. Germline V gene lookup returns CDR1 GTSNPN and CDR2 SVGIG (reference sequence). CDR3 region: CAWSVPQGASYEQYF. In nucleotides, the CDR3 is TGTGCCTGGAGTGTTCCACAGGGGGCTTCCTACGAGCAGTACTTC. Full variable domain (rest looked up from reference TRBV30 and TRBJ2-7): SQTIHQWPATLVQPVGSPLSLECTVEGTSNPNLYWYRQAAGRGLQLLFYSVGIGQISSEVPQNLSASRPQDRQFILSSKKLLLSDSGFYLCAWSVPQGASYEQYFGPGTRLTVT.

This clone was seen once. This chain joins TRBV19 and TRBJ1-1, with D possibly matching TRBD1 (5 bases). There are 14 residues in the CDR3. V lost 5 bases, J lost 3 bases, and 13 bases lay in between. CDR1 is LNHDA and CDR2 is SQIVND in the germline V gene (reference sequence). The CDR3 loop is CASSVRPRDTEAFF. CDR3 DNA sequence: TGTGCCAGTAGTGTTCGCCCCAGGGACACTGAAGCTTTCTTT.

The chain joins TRBV15 to TRBJ2-7; TRBD1 is a possible D gene (6 bases). Deletions cut 1 base from V and 4 bases from J, with 11 bases between. CDR1 and CDR2 (germline): LNHNV, YYDKDF (reference sequence). The CDR3 sequence is 14 residues long. The DNA of the CDR3 is TGTGCCACCAGCAGAGGACAGGACCTATACGAGCAGTACTTC. Amino acids: CATSRGQDLYEQYF. Full variable domain (remainder filled in from reference TRBV15 and TRBJ2-7): DAMVIQNPRYQVTQFGKPVTLSCSQTLNHNVMYWYQQKSSQAPKLLFHYYDKDFNNEADTPDNFQSRRPNTSFCFLDIRSPGLGDTAMYLCATSRGQDLYEQYFGPGTRLTVT.

The gene calls are TRBV7-6 and TRBJ1-4; D possibly corresponds to TRBD1 (5 bases). Trimming took 0 bases from V and 8 from J, leaving 28 bases between them. The CDR3 has 20 amino acids. Germline V gene lookup returns CDR1 SGHVS and CDR2 FNYEAQ. The CDR3 region has the DNA TGTGCCAGCAGCTTAGCTCGGCGGGGGTTTTCCCTTGTTAGAGAGGAAAAACTGTTTTTT. It translates to CASSLARRGFSLVREEKLFF.

The genes are TRBV29-1 and TRBJ2-1, with D unclear. This CDR3 has 11 residues. From germline, CDR1 is SQVTM and CDR2 ANQGSEA. The V and J ends lost 3 bases and 8 bases respectively, with 8 bases between them. In nucleotides, the CDR3 is TGCAGCGTTGATCGGCTAGATGAGCAGTTCTTC. Protein product: CSVDRLDEQFF.

This clone has just one count. The chain couples TRBV5-6 to TRBJ2-2, with unresolved D. The CDR3 sequence is 14 residues long. Germline V gene data show CDR1 as SGHDT and CDR2 as YYEEEE. The V end lost 3 bases, the J end lost 4 bases, and 10 bases lay between the germline ends. CDR3 DNA: TGTGCCAGCAGCTATCGACACACCACCGGGGAGCTGTTTTTT. Amino acids: CASSYRHTTGELFF.

This clone has a single count. This chain connects TRBV3-1 (or the pseudogene TRBV3-2) to TRBJ1-1, with D perhaps matching TRBD1 (5 bases). The germline gives CDR1 LGHDT, CDR2 YNNKEL (reference sequence). Trimming pared 2 bases from V and 5 bases from J, leaving 9 bases between. This CDR3 contains 13 residues. This chain's CDR3 is CASSQRGRTEAFF. In DNA form, the CDR3 reads TGTGCCAGCAGCCAAAGGGGTCGGACTGAAGCTTTCTTT.

The chain links TRBV11-2 to TRBJ2-3, with a possible D match to TRBD2 (6 bases). The V and J ends lost 0 bases and 5 bases respectively, with 12 bases between them. The CDR3 extends over 15 amino acids. Germline V gene lookup returns CDR1 SGHAT and CDR2 FQNNGV. CDR3 bases: TGTGCCAGCAGCTTAGATCGGCGGGATTTAGATACGCAGTATTTT. Its translation: CASSLDRRDLDTQYF.

The gene calls are TRBV19 and TRBJ1-3; the match to TRBD1 covers 8 bases. V shed 4 bases, J shed 0 bases, and the junction held 11 bases outside the gene matches. Germline loops: CDR1 LNHDA, CDR2 SQIVND (reference sequence). CDR3 length: 18 residues. This CDR3 reads CASSTAGTGRYSGNTIYF. In DNA form, the CDR3 reads TGTGCCAGTAGTACCGCCGGGACAGGCAGATACTCTGGAAACACCATATATTTT.

The rearrangement links TRBV5-1 to TRBJ1-2; 8 bases are shared with TRBD1. The ends lost 0 bases at V and 4 bases at J; junction bases unmatched: 11. The CDR3 has 17 amino acids. Germline V gives CDR1 SGHRS, CDR2 YFSETQ. CDR3 DNA sequence: TGCGCCAGCAGCTTGGGTGGGACAGGAAATTTCGTCTATGGCTACACCTTC. Amino acid sequence: CASSLGGTGNFVYGYTF.

The chain recombines TRBV27 with TRBJ2-1; 12 nucleotides agree with TRBD2. V shed 6 bases, J shed 4 bases, and the junction held 16 bases outside the gene matches. This CDR3 has 19 amino acids. From germline, CDR1 is MNHEY and CDR2 SMNVEV (reference sequence). The CDR3 region has the DNA TGTGCCAGCAGGCGCCTAGCGGGGGGGGCTACAGGGGATTACAATGAGCAGTTCTTC. Protein product: CASRRLAGGATGDYNEQFF.

V and J are TRBV7-9 and TRBJ1-2, with 10 bases matching TRBD1. This CDR3 comprises 16 residues. From germline, CDR1 is SEHNR and CDR2 FQNEAQ (reference sequence). The V and J ends lost 5 bases and 3 bases, in that order; junction bases with no gene match: 9. The CDR3 DNA is TGTGCCAGCAGCATATTGACAGGGGGCATTGACTATGGCTACACCTTC. Protein product: CASSILTGGIDYGYTF.

This sequence joins TRBV6-2 or TRBV6-3 and TRBJ1-1; possibly TRBD1 for D (6 bases). Trimming cost V 2 bases and J 3 bases, with 10 bases left between them. The CDR3 is 14 residues long. Germline CDR1 MNHEY, CDR2 SVGEGT. The CDR3 coding sequence is TGTGCCAGCAGTTACCAGGGGAGTTACACTGAAGCTTTCTTT. Translating gives CASSYQGSYTEAFF.